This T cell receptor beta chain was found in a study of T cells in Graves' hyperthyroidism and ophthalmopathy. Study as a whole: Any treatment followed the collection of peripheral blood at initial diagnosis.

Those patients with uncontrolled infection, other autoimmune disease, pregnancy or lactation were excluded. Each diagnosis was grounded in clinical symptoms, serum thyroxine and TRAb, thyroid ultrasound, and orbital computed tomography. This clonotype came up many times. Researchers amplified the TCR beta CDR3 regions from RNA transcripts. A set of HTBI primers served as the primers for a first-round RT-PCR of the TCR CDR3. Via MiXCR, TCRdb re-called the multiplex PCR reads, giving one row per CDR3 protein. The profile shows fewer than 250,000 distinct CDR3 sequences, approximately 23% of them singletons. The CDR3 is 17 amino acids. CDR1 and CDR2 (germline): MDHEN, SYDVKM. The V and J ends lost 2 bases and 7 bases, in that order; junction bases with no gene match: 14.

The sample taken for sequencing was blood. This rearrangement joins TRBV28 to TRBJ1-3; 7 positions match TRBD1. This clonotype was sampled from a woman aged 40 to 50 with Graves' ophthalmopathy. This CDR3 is CASSLLSTGAIGNTIYF. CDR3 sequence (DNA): TGTGCCAGCAGTTTACTTTCAACAGGGGCCATCGGGAACACCATATATTTT.